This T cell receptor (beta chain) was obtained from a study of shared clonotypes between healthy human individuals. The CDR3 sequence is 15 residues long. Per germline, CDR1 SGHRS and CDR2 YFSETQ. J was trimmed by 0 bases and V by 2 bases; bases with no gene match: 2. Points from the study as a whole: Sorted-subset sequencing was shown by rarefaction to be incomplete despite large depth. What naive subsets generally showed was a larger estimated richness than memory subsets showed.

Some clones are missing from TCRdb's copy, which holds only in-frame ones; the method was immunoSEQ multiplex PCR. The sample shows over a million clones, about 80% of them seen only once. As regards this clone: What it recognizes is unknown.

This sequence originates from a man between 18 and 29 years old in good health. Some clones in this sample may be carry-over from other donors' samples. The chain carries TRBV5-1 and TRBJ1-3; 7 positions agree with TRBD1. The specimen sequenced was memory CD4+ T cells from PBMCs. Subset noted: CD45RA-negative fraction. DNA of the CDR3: TGCGCCAGCAGCTTAAACAGGGGCTCTGGAAACACCATATATTTT. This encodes CASSLNRGSGNTIYF.